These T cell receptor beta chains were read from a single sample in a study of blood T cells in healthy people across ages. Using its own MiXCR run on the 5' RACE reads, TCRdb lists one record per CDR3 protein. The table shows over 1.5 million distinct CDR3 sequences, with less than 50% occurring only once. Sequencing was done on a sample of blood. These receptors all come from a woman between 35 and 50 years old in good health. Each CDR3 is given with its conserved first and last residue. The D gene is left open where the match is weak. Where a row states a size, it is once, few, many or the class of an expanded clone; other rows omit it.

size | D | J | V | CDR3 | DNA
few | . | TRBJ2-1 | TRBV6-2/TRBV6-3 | CASTLLSRGRGYFNEQFF | TGTGCCAGCACTTTACTATCCCGTGGCCGCGGTTACTTCAATGAGCAGTTCTTC
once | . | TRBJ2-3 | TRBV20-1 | CSAERGRGRWDTQYF | TGCAGTGCCGAGAGGGGACGGGGGAGGTGGGATACGCAGTATTTT
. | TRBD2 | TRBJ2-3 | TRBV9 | CASSVAAGGPDDTQYF | TGTGCCAGCAGCGTAGCGGCGGGGGGCCCCGATGATACGCAGTATTTT
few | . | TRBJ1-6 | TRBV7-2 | CASSLVGKADSPLHF | TGTGCCAGCAGCTTAGTAGGGAAGGCGGATTCACCCCTCCACTTT
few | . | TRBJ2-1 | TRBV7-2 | CASSPGRSYNEQFF | TGTGCCAGCAGCCCAGGCCGCTCCTACAATGAGCAGTTCTTC
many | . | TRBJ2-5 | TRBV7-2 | CASSSPDFKTQYF | TGTGCCAGCAGCTCCCCGGATTTTAAGACCCAGTACTTC
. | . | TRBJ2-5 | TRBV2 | CASNYRETQYF | TGTGCCAGCAATTACCGAGAGACCCAGTACTTC
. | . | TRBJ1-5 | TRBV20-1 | CSARDSSRGFHQPQHF | TGCAGTGCTAGAGATTCGAGCAGGGGATTCCATCAGCCCCAGCATTTT
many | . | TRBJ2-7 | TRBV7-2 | CASRQGGGTYEQYF | TGTGCCAGTAGACAGGGAGGAGGAACCTACGAGCAGTACTTC
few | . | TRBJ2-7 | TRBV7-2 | CASSSQGSPYEQYF | TGTGCCAGCAGCTCCCAGGGGTCCCCCTACGAGCAGTACTTC
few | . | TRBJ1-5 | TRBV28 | CASTGDNKPQHF | TGTGCCAGCACCGGGGATAATAAGCCCCAGCATTTT
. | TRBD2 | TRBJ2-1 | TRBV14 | CASSSQRLASSNEQFF | TGTGCCAGCAGCTCACAACGACTAGCCTCAAGCAATGAGCAGTTCTTC
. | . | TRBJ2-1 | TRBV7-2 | CATDRGVLHNEQFF | TGTGCCACCGATAGAGGGGTTCTGCACAATGAGCAGTTCTTC
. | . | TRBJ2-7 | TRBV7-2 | CASSLGGPSVVEREQYF | TGTGCCAGCAGCTTAGGGGGTCCTAGCGTCGTAGAAAGGGAGCAGTACTTC
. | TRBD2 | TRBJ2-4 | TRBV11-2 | CASRPGTSGQSSEVAKNIQYF | TGTGCCAGCAGACCAGGGACTAGCGGGCAATCGTCGGAGGTAGCCAAAAACATTCAGTACTTC
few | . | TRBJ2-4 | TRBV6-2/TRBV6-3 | CASSYQEGGIQYF | TGTGCCAGCAGTTACCAAGAGGGGGGCATTCAGTACTTC
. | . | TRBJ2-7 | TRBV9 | CASSVQGVGEQYF | TGTGCCAGCAGCGTACAGGGAGTCGGCGAGCAGTACTTC
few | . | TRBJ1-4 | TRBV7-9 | CASGQGGGGGEKLFF | TGTGCCAGCGGGCAGGGAGGAGGCGGAGGTGAAAAACTGTTTTTT
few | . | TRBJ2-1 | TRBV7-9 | CASSEAYNEQFF | TGTGCCAGCAGCGAAGCATACAATGAGCAGTTCTTC
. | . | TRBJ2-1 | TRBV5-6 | CASSTPGTPSEQFF | TGTGCCAGCAGCACTCCCGGGACCCCGAGCGAGCAGTTCTTC
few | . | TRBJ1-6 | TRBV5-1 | CASSLVGESNSPLHF | TGCGCCAGCAGCTTGGTGGGGGAAAGCAATTCACCCCTCCACTTT
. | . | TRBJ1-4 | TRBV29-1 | CSVDAGEKLFF | TGCAGCGTTGATGCAGGGGAAAAACTGTTTTTT
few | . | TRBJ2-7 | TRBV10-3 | CAISTGHEQYF | TGTGCCATCAGTACGGGTCACGAGCAGTACTTC
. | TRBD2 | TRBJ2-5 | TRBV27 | CASSSSAGAGETQYF | TGCGCCAGCAGTTCCTCAGCGGGGGCGGGAGAGACCCAGTACTTC
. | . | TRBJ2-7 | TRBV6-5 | CASRRTGAMDDEQYF | TGTGCCAGCAGGCGAACCGGGGCCATGGACGACGAGCAGTACTTC
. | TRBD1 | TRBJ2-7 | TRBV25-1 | CASSEWTGGRNEQYF | TGTGCCAGCAGTGAATGGACAGGGGGACGCAATGAGCAGTACTTC
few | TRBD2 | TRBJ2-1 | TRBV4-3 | CASSQVAPGGANSANEQFF | TGCGCCAGCAGCCAAGTGGCTCCCGGGGGGGCCAACTCCGCGAATGAGCAGTTCTTC
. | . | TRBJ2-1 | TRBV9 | CASSVLGENYNEQFF | TGTGCCAGCAGCGTACTGGGGGAGAACTACAATGAGCAGTTCTTC
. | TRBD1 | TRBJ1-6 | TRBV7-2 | CASSLAGASQGAIAPLHF | TGTGCCAGCAGCTTAGCCGGGGCTTCACAGGGGGCGATCGCACCCCTCCACTTT
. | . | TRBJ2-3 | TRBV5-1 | CASSVGETTDTQYF | TGCGCCAGCAGCGTCGGGGAAACCACAGATACGCAGTATTTT
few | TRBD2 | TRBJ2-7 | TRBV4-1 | CASSQERGLTSYEQYF | TGCGCCAGCAGCCAAGAGAGGGGACTAACCTCCTACGAGCAGTACTTC
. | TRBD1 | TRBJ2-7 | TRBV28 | CASSLAETGRNEQYF | TGTGCCAGCAGTTTAGCCGAGACAGGGAGAAACGAGCAGTACTTC
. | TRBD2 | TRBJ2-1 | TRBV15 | CATSRDLAGGLNEQFF | TGTGCCACCAGCAGAGATCTCGCGGGGGGCCTCAATGAGCAGTTCTTC
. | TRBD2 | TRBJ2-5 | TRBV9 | CASSVEPSGGRETQYF | TGTGCCAGCAGCGTAGAACCTAGCGGGGGGCGGGAGACCCAGTACTTC
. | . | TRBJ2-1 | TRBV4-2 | CASSHRREGPRGPYANEQFF | TGTGCCAGCAGCCATCGTCGCGAGGGGCCCCGTGGCCCCTACGCCAATGAGCAGTTCTTC
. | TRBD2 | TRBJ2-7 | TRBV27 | CASSLSAGGTYEQYF | TGTGCCAGCAGTTTAAGCGCGGGGGGAACCTACGAGCAGTACTTC
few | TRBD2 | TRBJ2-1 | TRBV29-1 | CSAGGLGVNEQFF | TGCAGCGCCGGTGGACTAGGGGTGAATGAGCAGTTCTTC
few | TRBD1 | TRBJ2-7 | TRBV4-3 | CASSQGLTGGSYEQYF | TGCGCCAGCAGCCAAGGATTGACAGGGGGCTCCTACGAGCAGTACTTC
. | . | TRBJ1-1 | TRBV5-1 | CASSFPQLPDRNTEAFF | TGCGCCAGCAGCTTCCCCCAACTCCCGGACAGGAACACTGAAGCTTTCTTT
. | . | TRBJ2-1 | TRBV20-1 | CSASPGFTYNEQFF | TGCAGTGCTAGTCCGGGGTTCACCTACAATGAGCAGTTCTTC
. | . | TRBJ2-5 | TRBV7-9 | CASYSGVGETQYF | TGTGCCAGTTACTCGGGGGTTGGAGAGACCCAGTACTTC